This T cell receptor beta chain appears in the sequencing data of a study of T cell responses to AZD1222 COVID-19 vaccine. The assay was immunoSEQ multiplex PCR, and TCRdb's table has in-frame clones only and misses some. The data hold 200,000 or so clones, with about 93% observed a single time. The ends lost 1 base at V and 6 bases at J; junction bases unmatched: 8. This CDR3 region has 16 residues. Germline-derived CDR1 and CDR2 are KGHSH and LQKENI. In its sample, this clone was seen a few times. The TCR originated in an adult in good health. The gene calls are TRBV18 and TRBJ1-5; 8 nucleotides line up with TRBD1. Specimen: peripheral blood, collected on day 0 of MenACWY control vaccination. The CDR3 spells CASSPRLAGGAQPQHF. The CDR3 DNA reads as TGTGCCAGCTCACCACGGCTGGCAGGGGGCGCTCAGCCCCAGCATTTT. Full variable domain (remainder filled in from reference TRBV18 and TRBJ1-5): NAGVMQNPRHLVRRRGQEARLRCSPMKGHSHVYWYRQLPEEGLKFMVYLQKENIIDESGMPKERFSAEFPKEGPSILRIQQVVRGDSAAYFCASSPRLAGGAQPQHFGDGTRLSIL.